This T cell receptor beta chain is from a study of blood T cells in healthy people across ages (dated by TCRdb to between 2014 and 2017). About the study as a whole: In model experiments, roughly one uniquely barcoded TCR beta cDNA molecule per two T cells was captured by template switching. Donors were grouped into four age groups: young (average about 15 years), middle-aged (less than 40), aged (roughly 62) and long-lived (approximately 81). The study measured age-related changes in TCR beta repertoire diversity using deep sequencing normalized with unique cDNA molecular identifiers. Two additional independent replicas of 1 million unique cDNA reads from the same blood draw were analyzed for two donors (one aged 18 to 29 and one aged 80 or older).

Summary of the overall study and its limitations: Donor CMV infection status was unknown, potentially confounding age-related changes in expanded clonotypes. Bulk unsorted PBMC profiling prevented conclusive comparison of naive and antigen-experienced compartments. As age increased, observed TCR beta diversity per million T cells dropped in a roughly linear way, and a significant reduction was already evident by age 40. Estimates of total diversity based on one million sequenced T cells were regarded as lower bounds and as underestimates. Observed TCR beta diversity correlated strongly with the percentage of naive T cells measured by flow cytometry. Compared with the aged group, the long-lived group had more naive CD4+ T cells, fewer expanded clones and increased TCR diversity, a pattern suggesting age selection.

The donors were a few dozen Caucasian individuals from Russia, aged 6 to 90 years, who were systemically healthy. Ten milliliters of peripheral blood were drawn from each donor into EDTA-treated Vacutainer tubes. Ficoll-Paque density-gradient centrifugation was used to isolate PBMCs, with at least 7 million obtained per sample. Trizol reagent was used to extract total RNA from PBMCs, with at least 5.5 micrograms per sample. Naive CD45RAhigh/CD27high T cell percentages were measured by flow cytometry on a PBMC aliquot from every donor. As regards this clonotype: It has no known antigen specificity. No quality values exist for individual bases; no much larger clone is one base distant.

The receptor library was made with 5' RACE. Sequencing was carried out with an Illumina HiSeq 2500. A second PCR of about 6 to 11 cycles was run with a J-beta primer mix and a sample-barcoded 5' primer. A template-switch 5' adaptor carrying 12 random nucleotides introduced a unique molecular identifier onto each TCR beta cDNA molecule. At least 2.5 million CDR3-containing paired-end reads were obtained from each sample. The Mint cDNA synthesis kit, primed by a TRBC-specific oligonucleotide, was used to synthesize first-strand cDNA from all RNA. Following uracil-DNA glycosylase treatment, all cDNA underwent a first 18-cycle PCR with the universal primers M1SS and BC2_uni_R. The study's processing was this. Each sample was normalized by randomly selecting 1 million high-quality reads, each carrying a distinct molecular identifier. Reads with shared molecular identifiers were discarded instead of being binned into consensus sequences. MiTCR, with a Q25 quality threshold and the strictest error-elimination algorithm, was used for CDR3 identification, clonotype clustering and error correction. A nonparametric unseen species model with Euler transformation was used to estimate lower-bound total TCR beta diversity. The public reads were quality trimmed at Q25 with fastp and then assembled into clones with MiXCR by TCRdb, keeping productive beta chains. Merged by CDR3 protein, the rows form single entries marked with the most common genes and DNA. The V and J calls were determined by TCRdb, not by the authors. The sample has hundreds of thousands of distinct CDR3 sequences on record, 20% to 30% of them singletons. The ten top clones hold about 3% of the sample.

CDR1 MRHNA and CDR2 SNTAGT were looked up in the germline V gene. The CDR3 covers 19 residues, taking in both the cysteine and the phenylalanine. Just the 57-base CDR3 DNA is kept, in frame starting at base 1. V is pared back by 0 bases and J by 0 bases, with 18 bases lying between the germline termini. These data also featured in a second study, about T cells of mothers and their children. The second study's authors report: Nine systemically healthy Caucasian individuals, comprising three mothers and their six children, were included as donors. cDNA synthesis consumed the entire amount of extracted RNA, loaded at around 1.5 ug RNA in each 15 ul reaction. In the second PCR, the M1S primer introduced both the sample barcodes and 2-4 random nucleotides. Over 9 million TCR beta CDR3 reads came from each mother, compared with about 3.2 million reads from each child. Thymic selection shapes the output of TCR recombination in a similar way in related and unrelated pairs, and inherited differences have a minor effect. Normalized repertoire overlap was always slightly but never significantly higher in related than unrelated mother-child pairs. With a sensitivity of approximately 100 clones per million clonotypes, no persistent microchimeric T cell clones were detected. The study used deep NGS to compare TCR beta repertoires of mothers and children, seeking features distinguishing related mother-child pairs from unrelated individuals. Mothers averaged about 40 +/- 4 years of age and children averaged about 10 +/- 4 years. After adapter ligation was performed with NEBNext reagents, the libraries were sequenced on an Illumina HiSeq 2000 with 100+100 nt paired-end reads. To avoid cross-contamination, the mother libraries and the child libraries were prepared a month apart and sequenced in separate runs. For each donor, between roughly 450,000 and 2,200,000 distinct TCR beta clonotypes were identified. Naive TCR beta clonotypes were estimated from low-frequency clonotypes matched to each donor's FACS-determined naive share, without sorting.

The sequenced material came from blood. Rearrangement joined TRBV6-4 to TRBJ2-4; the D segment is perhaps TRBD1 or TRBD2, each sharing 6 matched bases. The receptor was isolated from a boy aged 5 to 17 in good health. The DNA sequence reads TGTGCCAGCAGTGACTCGGCCGGGGGCCTGACTCTAGCCAAAAACATTCAGTACTTC. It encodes CASSDSAGGLTLAKNIQYF.